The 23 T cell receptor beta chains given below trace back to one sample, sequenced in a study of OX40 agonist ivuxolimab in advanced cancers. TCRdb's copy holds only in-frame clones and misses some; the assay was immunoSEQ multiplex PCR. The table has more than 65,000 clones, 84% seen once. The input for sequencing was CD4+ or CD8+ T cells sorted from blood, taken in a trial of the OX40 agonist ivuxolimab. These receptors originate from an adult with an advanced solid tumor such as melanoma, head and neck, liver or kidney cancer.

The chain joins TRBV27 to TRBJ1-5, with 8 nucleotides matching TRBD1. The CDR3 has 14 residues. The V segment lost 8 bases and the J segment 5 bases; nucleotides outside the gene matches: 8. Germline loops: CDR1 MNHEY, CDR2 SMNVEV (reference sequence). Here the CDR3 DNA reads TGTGCCAGCGGGTCGACAGGGGCCCATCAGCCCCAGCATTTT. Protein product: CASGSTGAHQPQHF.

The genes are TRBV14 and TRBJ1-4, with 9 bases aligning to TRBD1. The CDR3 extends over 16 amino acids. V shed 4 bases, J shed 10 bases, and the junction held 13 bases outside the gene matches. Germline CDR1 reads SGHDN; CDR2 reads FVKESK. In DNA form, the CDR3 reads TGTGCCAGCAGCCCCGGGACAGGGATTAAAGTCGGAAAACTGTTTTTT. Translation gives CASSPGTGIKVGKLFF.

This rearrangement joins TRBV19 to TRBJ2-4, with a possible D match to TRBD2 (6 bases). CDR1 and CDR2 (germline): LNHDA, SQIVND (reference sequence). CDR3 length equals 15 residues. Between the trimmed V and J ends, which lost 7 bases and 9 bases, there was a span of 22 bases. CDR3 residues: CASTLREGMGGIQYF. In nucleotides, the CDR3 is TGTGCCAGTACCCTCCGTGAGGGGATGGGAGGCATTCAGTACTTC.

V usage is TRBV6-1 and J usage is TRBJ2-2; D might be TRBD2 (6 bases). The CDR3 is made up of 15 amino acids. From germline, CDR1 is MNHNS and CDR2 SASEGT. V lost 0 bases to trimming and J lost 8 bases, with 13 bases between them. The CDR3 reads CASSEASGVRGELFF. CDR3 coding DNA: TGTGCCAGCAGTGAAGCCTCGGGGGTGAGAGGGGAGCTGTTTTTT.

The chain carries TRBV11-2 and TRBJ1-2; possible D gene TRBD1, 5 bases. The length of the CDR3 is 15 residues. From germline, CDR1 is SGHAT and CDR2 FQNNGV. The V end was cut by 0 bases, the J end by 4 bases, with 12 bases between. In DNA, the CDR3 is TGTGCCAGCAGCTTAGAACCCGGGGGTATCTATGGCTACACCTTC. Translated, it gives CASSLEPGGIYGYTF.

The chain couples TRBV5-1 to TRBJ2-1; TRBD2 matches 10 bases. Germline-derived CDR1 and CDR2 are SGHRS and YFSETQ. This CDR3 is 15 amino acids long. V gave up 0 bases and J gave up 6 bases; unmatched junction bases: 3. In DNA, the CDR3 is TGCGCCAGCAGCTTGGAGCGGGGGGGCGTCAATGAGCAGTTCTTC. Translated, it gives CASSLERGGVNEQFF. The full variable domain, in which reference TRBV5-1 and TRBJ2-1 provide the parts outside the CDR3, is KAGVTQTPRYLIKTRGQQVTLSCSPISGHRSVSWYQQTPGQGLQFLFEYFSETQRNKGNFPGRFSGRQFSNSRSEMNVSTLELGDSALYLCASSLERGGVNEQFFGPGTRLTVL.

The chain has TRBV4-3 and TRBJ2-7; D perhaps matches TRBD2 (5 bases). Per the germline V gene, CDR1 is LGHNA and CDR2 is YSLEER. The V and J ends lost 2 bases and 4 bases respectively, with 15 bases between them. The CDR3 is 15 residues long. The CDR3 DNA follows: TGCGCCAGCAGCCAATCAGGACTGGGAAGGTACGAGCAGTACTTC. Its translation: CASSQSGLGRYEQYF.

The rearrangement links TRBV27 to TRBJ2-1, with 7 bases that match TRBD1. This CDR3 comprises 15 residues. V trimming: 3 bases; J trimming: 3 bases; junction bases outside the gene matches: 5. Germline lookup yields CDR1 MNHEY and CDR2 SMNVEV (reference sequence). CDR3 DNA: TGTGCCAGCAGTTTTCGGGACAGCCACTACAATGAGCAGTTCTTC. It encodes CASSFRDSHYNEQFF.

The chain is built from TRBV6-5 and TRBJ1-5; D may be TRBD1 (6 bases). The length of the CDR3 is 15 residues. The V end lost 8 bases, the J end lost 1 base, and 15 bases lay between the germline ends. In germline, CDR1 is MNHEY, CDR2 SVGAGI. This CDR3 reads CASGQLDSSNQPQHF. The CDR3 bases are TGTGCCAGCGGACAACTGGACAGCAGCAATCAGCCCCAGCATTTT.

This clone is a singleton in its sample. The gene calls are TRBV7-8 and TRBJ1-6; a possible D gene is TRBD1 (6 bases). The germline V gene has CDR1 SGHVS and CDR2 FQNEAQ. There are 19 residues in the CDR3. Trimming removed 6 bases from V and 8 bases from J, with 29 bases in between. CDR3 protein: CASRGGRASPILGDSPLHF. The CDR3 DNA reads TGTGCCAGCAGGGGGGGCAGGGCCTCCCCCATACTAGGAGATTCACCCCTCCACTTT.

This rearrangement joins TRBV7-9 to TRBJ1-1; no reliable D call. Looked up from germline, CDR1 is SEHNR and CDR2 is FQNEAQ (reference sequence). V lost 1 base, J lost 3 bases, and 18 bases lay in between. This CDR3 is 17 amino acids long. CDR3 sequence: CASSLEGRMGRDTEAFF. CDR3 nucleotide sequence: TGTGCCAGCAGCTTAGAAGGACGTATGGGAAGGGACACTGAAGCTTTCTTT.

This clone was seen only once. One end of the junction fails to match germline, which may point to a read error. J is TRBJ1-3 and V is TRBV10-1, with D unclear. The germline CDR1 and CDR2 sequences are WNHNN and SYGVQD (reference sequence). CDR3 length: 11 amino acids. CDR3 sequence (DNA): TGCGCCACCGGAGGTTTGGCCGGACTGGACTTT. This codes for CATGGLAGLDF.

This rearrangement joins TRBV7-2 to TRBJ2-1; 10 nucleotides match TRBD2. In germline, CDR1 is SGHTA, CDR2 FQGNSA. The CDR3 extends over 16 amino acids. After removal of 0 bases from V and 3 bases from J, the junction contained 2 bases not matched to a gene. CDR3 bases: TGTGCCAGCAGCTTAGCGAGGACTAGCGGCTACAATGAGCAGTTCTTC. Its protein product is CASSLARTSGYNEQFF.

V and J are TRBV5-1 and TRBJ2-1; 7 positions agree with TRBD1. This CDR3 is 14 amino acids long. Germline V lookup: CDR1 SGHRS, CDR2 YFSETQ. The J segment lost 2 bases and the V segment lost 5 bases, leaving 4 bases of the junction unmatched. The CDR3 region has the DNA TGCGCCAGCAGATCCGGACAGGCCTACAATGAGCAGTTCTTC. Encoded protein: CASRSGQAYNEQFF.

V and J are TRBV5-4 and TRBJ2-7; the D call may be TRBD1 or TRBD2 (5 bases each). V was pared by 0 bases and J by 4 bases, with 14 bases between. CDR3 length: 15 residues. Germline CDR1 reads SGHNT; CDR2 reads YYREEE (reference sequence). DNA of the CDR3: TGTGCCAGCAGCTTGGGCCGGGACCACAATTACGAGCAGTACTTC. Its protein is CASSLGRDHNYEQYF.

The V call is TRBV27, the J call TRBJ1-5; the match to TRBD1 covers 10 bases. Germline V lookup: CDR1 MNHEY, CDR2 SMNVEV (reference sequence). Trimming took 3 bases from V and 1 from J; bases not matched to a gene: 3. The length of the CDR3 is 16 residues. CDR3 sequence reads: CASSLGGQGSNQPQHF. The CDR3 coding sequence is TGTGCCAGCAGTTTGGGGGGACAGGGGAGCAATCAGCCCCAGCATTTT.

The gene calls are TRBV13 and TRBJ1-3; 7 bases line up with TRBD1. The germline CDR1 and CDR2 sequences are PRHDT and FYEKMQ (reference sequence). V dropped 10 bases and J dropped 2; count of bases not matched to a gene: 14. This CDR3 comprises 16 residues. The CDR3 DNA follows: TGTGCCACTACGAGAATGGGGACAGCCGCTGGAAACACCATATATTTT. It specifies CATTRMGTAAGNTIYF.

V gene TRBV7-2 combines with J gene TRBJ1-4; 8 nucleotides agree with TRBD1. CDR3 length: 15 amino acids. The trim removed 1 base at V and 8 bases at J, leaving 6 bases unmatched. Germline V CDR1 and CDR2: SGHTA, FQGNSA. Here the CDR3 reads CASSLGTGIGEKLFF. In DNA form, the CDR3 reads TGTGCCAGCAGCTTAGGGACAGGGATAGGGGAAAAACTGTTTTTT.

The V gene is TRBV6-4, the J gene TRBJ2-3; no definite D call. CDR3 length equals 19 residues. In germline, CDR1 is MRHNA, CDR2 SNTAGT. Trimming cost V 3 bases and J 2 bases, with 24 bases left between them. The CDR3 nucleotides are TGTGCCAGCAGTGATGGCAGTGAAATTAACTTTCGGCTCACAGATACGCAGTATTTT. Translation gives CASSDGSEINFRLTDTQYF.

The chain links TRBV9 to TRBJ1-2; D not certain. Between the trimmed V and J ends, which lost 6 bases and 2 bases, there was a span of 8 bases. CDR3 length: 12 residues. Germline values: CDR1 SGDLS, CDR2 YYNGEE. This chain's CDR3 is CASTRENYGYTF. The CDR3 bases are TGTGCCAGCACTAGGGAAAACTATGGCTACACCTTC.

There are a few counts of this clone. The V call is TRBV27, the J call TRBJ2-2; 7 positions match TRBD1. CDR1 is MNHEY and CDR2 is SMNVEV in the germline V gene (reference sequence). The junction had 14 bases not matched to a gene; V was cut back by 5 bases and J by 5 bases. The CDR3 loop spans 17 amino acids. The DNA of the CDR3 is TGTGCCAGCAGTGCGAAAACAGGGGCGTCATGGACCGGGGAGCTGTTTTTT. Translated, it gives CASSAKTGASWTGELFF.

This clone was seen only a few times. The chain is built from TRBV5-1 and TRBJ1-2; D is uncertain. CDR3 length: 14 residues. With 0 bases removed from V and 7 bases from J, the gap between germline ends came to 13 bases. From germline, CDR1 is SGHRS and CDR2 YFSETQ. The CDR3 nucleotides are TGCGCCAGCAGCTTGGCCAACCGCGACTCTGGCTACACCTTC. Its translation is CASSLANRDSGYTF.

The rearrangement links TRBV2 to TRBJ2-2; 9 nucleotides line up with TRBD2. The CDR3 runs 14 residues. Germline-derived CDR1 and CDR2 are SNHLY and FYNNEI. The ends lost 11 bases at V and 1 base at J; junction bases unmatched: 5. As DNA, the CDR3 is TGTGCCCTTCAAGCGGGGGGGAACACCGGGGAGCTGTTTTTT. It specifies CALQAGGNTGELFF. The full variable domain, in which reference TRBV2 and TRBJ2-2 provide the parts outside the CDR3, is EPEVTQTPSHQVTQMGQEVILRCVPISNHLYFYWYRQILGQKVEFLVSFYNNEISEKSEIFDDQFSVERPDGSNFTLKIRSTKLEDSAMYFCALQAGGNTGELFFGEGSRLTVL.